This TCR beta chain was sequenced during a study of T cell clones after liver transplantation. Study-wide background: Samples came from ITN030ST, which attempted immunosuppression withdrawal within 2 years of liver transplantation.

TCRdb keeps only in-frame clones here, not all; method: immunoSEQ multiplex PCR. The table lists tens of thousands of clones, 80% to 85% of them singletons. Per the germline V gene, CDR1 is LNHDA and CDR2 is SQIVND (reference sequence). V shed 3 bases and J 5 bases; nucleotides not matched to a gene: 20. The CDR3 totals 21 residues. The sequence derives from a human patient who received a liver transplant. Some T cells may arise from the graft donor. The chain uses TRBV19 and TRBJ2-1; 12 nucleotides agree with TRBD1. Sample: CD4+ T cells from blood, taken 45 to 46 months after liver transplant. This CDR3 is CASSIKSLRDRGRRLNNEQFF. The CDR3 region has the DNA TGTGCCAGTAGTATTAAATCACTCCGGGACAGGGGGCGAAGGTTGAACAATGAGCAGTTCTTC.